Listed below are T cell receptor beta chains from one sample, sequenced in a study of blood T cell repertoires in COVID-19. TCRdb keeps only in-frame clones here, not all; method: immunoSEQ multiplex PCR. The sample records 310,000 or so clones, 85% to 90% being singletons. The material sequenced was peripheral blood. Every receptor here comes from an older man with acute or convalescent COVID-19. The CDR3 runs from the conserved cysteine through the conserved F or W. The D gene is left open where the match is weak. Size tells how often a clone was seen (once, few, many) or the class of an expanded clone, and some rows leave it out.

size,V,J,D,DNA,CDR3
-,TRBV28,TRBJ1-3,-,TGTGCCAGCAGTCGCGGGGGCTCTGGAAACACCATATATTTT,CASSRGGSGNTIYF
few,TRBV19,TRBJ1-1,-,-,CASSTSVLTEAFF
once,TRBV7-2,TRBJ2-3,-,TGTGCCAGCAGCCCGCGGAACACAGATACGCAGTATTTT,CASSPRNTDTQYF
-,TRBV28,TRBJ2-3,-,TGTGCCAGCAGTTCGAACCGTTACGGGGGAAGCACAGATACGCAGTATTTT,CASSSNRYGGSTDTQYF
-,TRBV9,TRBJ1-2,TRBD1,TGTGCCAGCAGCGTAGGAGGGGGCGATGGCTATGGCTACACCTTC,CASSVGGGDGYGYTF
-,TRBV7-2,TRBJ2-3,-,TGTGCCAGCAGCCCCGACTCCTTGGGCACAGATACGCAGTATTTT,CASSPDSLGTDTQYF
-,TRBV6-5,TRBJ2-7,-,TGTGCCAGCAGAGGGGGAAATAGCGCCTACGAGCAGTACTTC,CASRGGNSAYEQYF
-,TRBV6-5,TRBJ2-7,TRBD1,TGTGCCAGCAGTCCTGACAGGGTTTCCTACGAGCAGTACTTC,CASSPDRVSYEQYF
-,TRBV28,TRBJ2-7,-,TGTGCCAGCAGTTTAGAAGCAGGCCTCGGCGAGCAGTACTTC,CASSLEAGLGEQYF
few,TRBV28,TRBJ1-5,-,TGTGCCAGCAAAAGAGGGACATTTGATAGCAATCAGCCCCAGCATTTT,CASKRGTFDSNQPQHF
many,TRBV11-2,TRBJ2-7,TRBD2,TGTGCCAGCAGCCCCGGCGGGGGGGTTCCCTACGAGCAGTACTTC,CASSPGGGVPYEQYF
-,TRBV4-2,TRBJ2-5,-,TGTGCCAGCAGCCAAGTCAGGGAAGAGACCCAGTACTTC,CASSQVREETQYF
once,TRBV5-1,TRBJ1-1,-,TGCGCCAGCAGCTTGGACTCGGCAGGAGGGATTGAAGCTTTCTTT,CASSLDSAGGIEAFF
few,TRBV28,TRBJ2-3,-,TGTGCCAGCAGCCTGACTTCGGATACGCAGTATTTT,CASSLTSDTQYF
-,TRBV28,TRBJ2-2,TRBD1,TGTGCCAGCAATGGACAGGGGAACACCGGGGAGCTGTTTTTT,CASNGQGNTGELFF